Shown below are 13 T cell receptor beta chains from a single sample sequenced in a study of a mutant IDH1 vaccine in newly diagnosed glioma. The time point here: baseline, week 1 (first vaccination visit). Treatment: pre-vaccination baseline after standard-of-care therapy. Some clones are missing from TCRdb's copy, which holds only in-frame ones; the method was immunoSEQ multiplex PCR. The sample shows 60,000 to 85,000 clones, more than 65% of them seen only once. The source was PBMCs, collected from a glioma patient treated with radiotherapy, temozolomide or both. The source of these receptors is a man aged 50 or older with glioma.

J is TRBJ1-6 and V is TRBV5-1; possibly TRBD1 for D (5 bases). V lost 4 bases and J 7 bases, leaving 15 bases between the germline ends. This CDR3 is 15 amino acids long. The germline V gene has CDR1 SGHRS and CDR2 YFSETQ. Here the CDR3 DNA reads TGCGCCAGCAGCGGAACGACAGCGGAGAATTCACCCCTCCACTTT. Its translation is CASSGTTAENSPLHF.

The table lists this clone with a few counts. The chain is built from TRBV18 and TRBJ2-3; 7 nucleotides agree with TRBD1. CDR3 size: 14 residues. In germline, CDR1 is KGHSH, CDR2 LQKENI. The trim removed 3 bases at V and 3 bases at J, leaving 3 bases unmatched. In DNA, the CDR3 is TGTGCCAGCTCACCTGGGACAGCAACAGATACGCAGTATTTT. As protein: CASSPGTATDTQYF.

This clone was seen a single time. CDR3 sequence reads: CASRSGANVLTF. As DNA, the CDR3 is TGTGCCAGCAGGTCTGGGGCCAACGTCCTGACTTTC. The V gene is TRBV28, the J gene TRBJ2-6; D not resolved. Per the germline V gene, CDR1 is MDHEN and CDR2 is SYDVKM. This CDR3 is built from 12 residues. The V and J ends lost 6 bases and 1 base respectively, with 1 base between them. Full variable domain (remainder filled in from reference TRBV28 and TRBJ2-6): DVKVTQSSRYLVKRTGEKVFLECVQDMDHENMFWYRQDPGLGLRLIYFSYDVKMKEKGDIPEGYSVSREKKERFSLILESASTNQTSMYLCASRSGANVLTFGAGSRLTVL.

The V and J genes are TRBV10-3 and TRBJ1-5; 8 positions agree with TRBD1. V lost 6 bases and J lost 3; bases outside the gene matches: 10. CDR3 length equals 16 residues. Germline values: CDR1 ENHRY, CDR2 SYGVKD. CDR3 loop: CAISDRQGRPNQPQHF. CDR3 nucleotides: TGTGCCATCAGCGACCGACAGGGGCGACCCAATCAGCCCCAGCATTTT.

The gene calls are TRBV7-9 and TRBJ2-6; TRBD1 might be the D (5 bases). The CDR3 has 15 residues. V lost 4 bases, J lost 3 bases, and 10 bases lay in between. The germline CDR1 and CDR2 sequences are SEHNR and FQNEAQ (reference sequence). The CDR3: CASSWQGFGANVLTF. CDR3 bases: TGTGCCAGCAGCTGGCAGGGCTTTGGGGCCAACGTCCTGACTTTC.

The chain recombines TRBV5-4 with TRBJ1-1; D unclear. In germline, CDR1 is SGHNT, CDR2 YYREEE (reference sequence). The germline V and J ends were trimmed by 2 bases and 3 bases, with 11 bases remaining between them. This CDR3 is 14 amino acids long. CDR3 sequence (DNA): TGTGCCAGCAGCTTCAGTCCTTGGGACACTGAAGCTTTCTTT. Its translation: CASSFSPWDTEAFF.

The genes are TRBV27 and TRBJ1-2, with D uncertain. Germline CDR1 reads MNHEY; CDR2 reads SMNVEV (reference sequence). V shed 3 bases and J shed 1 base, with 6 bases lying between them. The CDR3 loop spans 13 amino acids. CDR3 amino acids: CASSLTNNYGYTF. CDR3 nucleotide sequence: TGTGCCAGCAGTTTGACGAATAACTATGGCTACACCTTC.

This clone has just one count. CDR3 in amino acids: CATGALYEQYF. CDR3 bases: TGTGCCACAGGGGCTCTCTACGAGCAGTACTTC. The chain employs TRBV19 and TRBJ2-7, with D perhaps TRBD1 (6 bases). Germline V lookup: CDR1 LNHDA, CDR2 SQIVND (reference sequence). There are 11 residues in the CDR3. Trimming took off 10 bases at V and 3 bases at J, with 10 bases between the two ends.

V usage is TRBV4-3 and J usage is TRBJ1-1; perhaps TRBD1 as D (5 bases). Germline assignment: CDR1 LGHNA and CDR2 YSLEER. The CDR3 is 14 residues long. V dropped 1 base and J dropped 8 bases, with 14 bases sitting between them. The DNA of the CDR3 is TGCGCCAGCAGCCAAGGCTGGAGAGGGGACGAAGCTTTCTTT. It translates to CASSQGWRGDEAFF.

CDR3 sequence: CAISESTASGTTRTQYF. CDR3 in DNA: TGTGCCATCAGTGAGTCTACGGCTAGCGGTACCACTAGGACGCAGTATTTT. V usage is TRBV10-3 and J usage is TRBJ2-3; 7 nucleotides match TRBD2. Germline V gene lookup returns CDR1 ENHRY and CDR2 SYGVKD. CDR3 length equals 17 residues. J lost 9 bases, V lost 0 bases, and 15 bases had no gene match.

J is TRBJ1-5 and V is TRBV9, with 7 bases that match TRBD1. Germline lookup yields CDR1 SGDLS and CDR2 YYNGEE. J was trimmed by 0 bases and V by 6 bases; bases with no gene match: 6. This CDR3 has 15 residues. CDR3 in DNA: TGTGCCAGCACCAAGACAGGGAATAGCAATCAGCCCCAGCATTTT. Translated, it gives CASTKTGNSNQPQHF. The complete variable domain, with remaining parts taken from reference TRBV9 and TRBJ1-5, reads DSGVTQTPKHLITATGQRVTLRCSPRSGDLSVYWYQQSLDQGLQFLIQYYNGEERAKGNILERFSAQQFPDLHSELNLSSLELGDSALYFCASTKTGNSNQPQHFGDGTRLSIL.

This chain connects TRBV7-9 to TRBJ1-3; no clear D gene. The CDR3 has 15 amino acids. The germline V gene has CDR1 SEHNR and CDR2 FQNEAQ (reference sequence). Trimming took 1 base from V and 0 from J, leaving 7 bases between them. CDR3 DNA: TGTGCCAGCAGCTTAGTCACGTACTCTGGAAACACCATATATTTT. This translates into CASSLVTYSGNTIYF.

The V gene is TRBV29-1, the J gene TRBJ1-1, with TRBD1 identical over 10 bases. V lost 3 bases and J lost 0; bases outside the gene matches: 7. From germline, CDR1 is SQVTM and CDR2 ANQGSEA. CDR3 size: 16 residues. This CDR3 reads CSVDWTGGILNTEAFF. CDR3 nucleotide sequence: TGCAGCGTTGATTGGACAGGGGGGATACTGAACACTGAAGCTTTCTTT. Full variable domain (rest looked up from reference TRBV29-1 and TRBJ1-1): SAVISQKPSRDICQRGTSLTIQCQVDSQVTMMFWYRQQPGQSLTLIATANQGSEATYESGFVIDKFPISRPNLTFSTLTVSNMSPEDSSIYLCSVDWTGGILNTEAFFGQGTRLTVV.